This T cell receptor (beta chain) was found in a study of blood T cell repertoires in COVID-19. Original analysis: Reference gene primers were amplified, and this amplification served to estimate nucleated cell counts. TCRdb keeps only in-frame clones here, not all; method: immunoSEQ multiplex PCR. V and J calls and clone size come straight from that table; D and trimming were deduced from the DNA. Seen here are about 200,000 clones, roughly 80% observed once, and the top ten hold approximately 8%. V trimming: 3 bases; J trimming: 0 bases; junction bases outside the gene matches: 4. Germline V gene data show CDR1 as SGHRS and CDR2 as YFSETQ. The CDR3 covers 16 residues.

V gene TRBV5-1 combines with J gene TRBJ1-3; 9 bases line up with TRBD1. What was sequenced was peripheral blood. This receptor was taken from a woman older than 75 with COVID-19, enrolled during active disease. CDR3 in DNA: TGCGCCAGCAGCTCGGGACAGGGCCACTCTGGAAACACCATATATTTT. Protein: CASSSGQGHSGNTIYF.